The 24 T cell receptor beta chains in this list originate from one sample, sequenced in a study of response to subunit inactivated influenza vaccine. One entry per CDR3 protein, called by TCRdb with MiXCR from the RT-PCR reads. There are around 580,000 distinct CDR3 sequences in the sample; approximately 12% occur only once, and about 9.4% lies in the top ten. The specimen was PBMCs from blood, collected on the day of vaccination. The receptors were sampled from a man between 45 and 60 years old who received an inactivated influenza vaccine.

The rearrangement joins TRBV29-1 to TRBJ1-2, with D possibly matching TRBD1 (6 bases). The CDR3 length is 12 residues. V lost 6 bases, J lost 4 bases, and 12 bases lay in between. Per the germline V gene, CDR1 is SQVTM and CDR2 is ANQGSEA. The CDR3 loop reads CSVTRGAYGYTF. The CDR3 DNA is TGCAGCGTAACTAGGGGGGCCTATGGCTACACCTTC.

This clonotype was seen only a few times. The chain has TRBV27 and TRBJ2-1, with 10 bases that match TRBD2. V shed 3 bases and J 0 bases; nucleotides not matched to a gene: 5. The CDR3 is 17 residues long. Germline-derived CDR1 and CDR2 are MNHEY and SMNVEV (reference sequence). The CDR3 sequence: CASSFVASGSSYNEQFF. The CDR3 DNA reads TGTGCCAGCAGTTTCGTGGCTAGCGGGAGCTCCTACAATGAGCAGTTCTTC.

The J gene is TRBJ2-3, the V gene TRBV20-1, with D unresolved. V was pared by 5 bases and J by 2 bases, with 8 bases between. The CDR3 is 12 residues long. Germline V lookup: CDR1 DFQATT, CDR2 SNEGSKA (reference sequence). The CDR3: CSAHRPTDTQYF. Written as DNA, the CDR3 is TGCAGTGCTCACAGACCCACAGATACGCAGTATTTT.

This clonotype was detected ten times or more. This chain links TRBV24-1 with TRBJ2-7, with D tentatively TRBD1 (5 bases). CDR3 length: 16 amino acids. CDR1 and CDR2 (germline): KGHDR, SFDVKD. V dropped 2 bases and J dropped 0 bases, with 13 bases sitting between them. The CDR3 loop reads CATSDSRKTASYEQYF. Written as DNA, the CDR3 is TGTGCCACCAGTGATTCCCGAAAGACAGCCTCCTACGAGCAGTACTTC.

This clonotype was counted a few times. The V gene is TRBV12-3 or TRBV12-4, the J gene TRBJ2-5; TRBD1 matches 9 bases. Losses at the gene ends were 6 bases for V and 5 bases for J; bases not matched to a gene: 10. This CDR3 is built from 15 residues. CDR3 sequence reads: CASRPDRGLGETQYF. The CDR3 region has the DNA TGTGCCAGCAGACCGGACAGGGGTCTGGGGGAGACCCAGTACTTC.

This clonotype was counted a few times. The chain links TRBV28 to TRBJ2-1, with a possible D match to TRBD1 (7 bases). The CDR3 loop spans 13 amino acids. The germline V gene has CDR1 MDHEN and CDR2 SYDVKM. V lost 8 bases and J 3 bases, leaving 11 bases between the germline ends. CDR3 loop: CASAGQFYNEQFF. CDR3 sequence (DNA): TGTGCCAGCGCGGGACAGTTCTACAATGAGCAGTTCTTC.

This clonotype was picked up many times. This rearrangement joins TRBV10-3 to TRBJ2-5; either TRBD1 or TRBD2 may fit D (5 bases each). V lost 5 bases and J 1 base, leaving 8 bases between the germline ends. The V gene's germline CDR1 is ENHRY and CDR2 SYGVKD. The CDR3 runs 13 residues. The CDR3 DNA reads as TGTGCCATCAGTACCGGGACCCAAGAGACCCAGTACTTC. Residues: CAISTGTQETQYF.

This chain joins TRBV5-1 and TRBJ2-1; 7 bases line up with TRBD1. CDR3 length: 14 residues. V was clipped by 7 bases and J by 8 bases; unmatched bases: 12. Germline CDR1 reads SGHRS; CDR2 reads YFSETQ. CDR3 in amino acids: CASGNPGGDDEQFF. In DNA form, the CDR3 reads TGCGCCAGCGGGAATCCAGGGGGTGACGATGAGCAGTTCTTC.

This sequence joins TRBV5-1 and TRBJ2-1; TRBD1 matches 7 bases. This CDR3 is built from 15 residues. Germline CDR1 is SGHRS and CDR2 is YFSETQ. Losses at the gene ends were 0 bases for V and 4 bases for J; bases not matched to a gene: 4. The CDR3 bases are TGCGCCAGCAGCTTGGTAGGACAGGAGTACAATGAGCAGTTCTTC. Its protein product is CASSLVGQEYNEQFF.

The chain joins TRBV7-2 to TRBJ2-1; no definite D call. The CDR3 loop spans 13 amino acids. The V and J ends lost 1 base and 10 bases respectively, with 11 bases between them. CDR1 and CDR2 (germline): SGHTA, FQGNSA. Here the CDR3 DNA reads TGTGCCAGCAGCTTAGAAGGGCGAGGCGAGCAGTTCTTC. This sequence encodes CASSLEGRGEQFF.

This clonotype has ten or more counts. The rearrangement uses TRBV20-1 and TRBJ2-7; 8 bases fit TRBD1. The V gene's germline CDR1 is DFQATT and CDR2 SNEGSKA (reference sequence). CDR3 length: 15 residues. V lost 4 bases, J lost 0 bases, and 8 bases stayed unmatched. CDR3 sequence reads: CSANPRTGSSYEQYF. CDR3 nucleotide sequence: TGCAGTGCTAATCCTAGGACAGGGAGCTCCTACGAGCAGTACTTC.

The chain recombines TRBV7-6 with TRBJ2-5; D remains unclear. Germline values: CDR1 SGHVS, CDR2 FNYEAQ. The CDR3 runs to 15 residues. Between the trimmed V and J ends, which lost 5 bases and 5 bases, there was a span of 18 bases. The CDR3 coding sequence is TGTGCCAGCAGCACGTGGACGTATCATAGGGAGACCCAGTACTTC. This encodes CASSTWTYHRETQYF.

The rearrangement links TRBV20-1 to TRBJ2-1; the match to TRBD2 covers 8 bases. Germline V lookup: CDR1 DFQATT, CDR2 SNEGSKA (reference sequence). The V and J ends lost 7 bases and 4 bases, in that order; junction bases with no gene match: 6. The CDR3 runs to 13 residues. For the CDR3, the DNA is TGCAGTGTCCCGGGGGGGGGTTACAATGAGCAGTTCTTC. Amino acids: CSVPGGGYNEQFF.

This clonotype has only a few counts. V and J are TRBV11-2 and TRBJ2-7; 7 bases map to TRBD2. Germline loops: CDR1 SGHAT, CDR2 FQNNGV. This CDR3 comprises 14 residues. The J segment lost 3 bases and the V segment lost 1 base, leaving 3 bases of the junction unmatched. CDR3 region: CASSLATSFYEQYF. As DNA, the CDR3 is TGTGCCAGCAGCTTAGCGACTAGCTTCTACGAGCAGTACTTC.

The chain couples TRBV12-3 or TRBV12-4 to TRBJ2-3; TRBD2 agrees at 8 bases. The CDR3 is 15 amino acids. The ends lost 8 bases at V and 4 bases at J; junction bases unmatched: 11. Here the CDR3 DNA reads TGTGCCAGCCTGTCGGGGGGGTCGGGTCCAGATACGCAGTATTTT. This gives the protein CASLSGGSGPDTQYF.

This clonotype turned up a few times. The chain employs TRBV7-2 and TRBJ2-4, with TRBD1 identical over 8 bases. Per germline, CDR1 SGHTA and CDR2 FQGNSA. V shed 2 bases and J 7 bases; nucleotides not matched to a gene: 10. This CDR3 region has 16 residues. The CDR3 bases are TGTGCCAGCAGCTTATATGGGCCAGGGGGCATGAACATTCAGTACTTC. Translated, it gives CASSLYGPGGMNIQYF. Complete variable domain (other parts from reference TRBV7-2 and TRBJ2-4): GAGVSQSPSNKVTEKGKDVELRCDPISGHTALYWYRQSLGQGLEFLIYFQGNSAPDKSGLPSDRFSAERTGGSVSTLTIQRTQQEDSAVYLCASSLYGPGGMNIQYFGAGTRLSVL.

This clonotype was recorded a few times. The V call is TRBV18, the J call TRBJ2-1; 10 bases line up with TRBD1. V trimming: 4 bases; J trimming: 12 bases; junction bases outside the gene matches: 6. Germline assignment: CDR1 KGHSH and CDR2 LQKENI. This CDR3 has 13 residues. The CDR3 here is CASSHLDRGLQFF. The DNA of the CDR3 is TGTGCCAGCTCACACTTGGACAGGGGGTTGCAGTTCTTC.

This clonotype was counted only a few times. The chain employs TRBV27 and TRBJ2-7; 7 nucleotides line up with TRBD1. V trimming: 4 bases; J trimming: 3 bases; junction bases outside the gene matches: 15. The CDR3 consists of 17 residues. The germline CDR1 and CDR2 sequences are MNHEY and SMNVEV (reference sequence). The CDR3 region has the DNA TGTGCCAGCAGTTCCAGCACAACCAGGGGGTATGGCTACGAGCAGTACTTC. Translation gives CASSSSTTRGYGYEQYF.

This chain joins TRBV28 and TRBJ2-1; D not certain. V gave up 1 base and J gave up 6 bases, with 7 bases separating them. Germline-derived CDR1 and CDR2 are MDHEN and SYDVKM. The CDR3 consists of 13 residues. The chain's CDR3 is CASSLYNTNEQFF. CDR3 coding DNA: TGTGCCAGCAGTTTATACAACACCAATGAGCAGTTCTTC.

This clonotype was counted only a few times. The genes are TRBV6-5 and TRBJ1-2; D may be TRBD1 (5 bases). Germline CDR1 and CDR2: MNHEY and SVGAGI. V was cut by 6 bases and J by 8 bases, with 13 bases left in between. This CDR3 has 12 residues. This CDR3 is CASRRHRDGYTF. CDR3 coding DNA: TGTGCCAGCAGGAGACATCGGGACGGCTACACCTTC.

This clonotype appeared a few times. The chain couples TRBV9 to TRBJ2-7; no clear D. Deletions cut 0 bases from V and 6 bases from J, with 13 bases between. CDR3 length equals 14 residues. Germline V CDR1 and CDR2: SGDLS, YYNGEE. Here the CDR3 reads CASSVGAEPLEQYF. DNA of the CDR3: TGTGCCAGCAGCGTAGGGGCAGAACCGCTCGAGCAGTACTTC.

This clonotype was observed a handful of times. The genes are TRBV15 and TRBJ2-7; 15 bases line up with TRBD2. The CDR3 is 15 amino acids. V lost 3 bases, J lost 6 bases, and 3 bases stayed unmatched. CDR1 and CDR2 from the germline V gene are LNHNV and YYDKDF (reference sequence). The CDR3 region has the DNA TGTGCCACCAGCAGGGAGGGACTAGCGGGAGGCGAGCAGTACTTC. This codes for CATSREGLAGGEQYF.

The chain has TRBV12-3 or TRBV12-4 and TRBJ2-1; D not certain. This CDR3 has 11 amino acids. The V end was cut by 1 base, the J end by 11 bases, with 6 bases between. Here the CDR3 DNA reads TGTGCCAGCAGTTTAGGGTATAAGCAGTTCTTC. Its protein is CASSLGYKQFF.

The CDR3 DNA reads as TGTGCCAGCAGCCCGGGACAGGGGGTCCCAGATACGCAGTATTTT. This codes for CASSPGQGVPDTQYF. This chain joins TRBV11-1 and TRBJ2-3, with TRBD1 matching 11 bases. Germline V gene data show CDR1 as SGHAT and CDR2 as FQDESV (reference sequence). The CDR3 runs to 15 residues. With V trimmed by 5 bases and J by 4 bases, 5 bases remained unmatched.